The table lists the clone carrying this T cell receptor beta chain with a few counts. Its antigen is undetermined. Anyone with autoimmune disease history or systemic immunosuppression was excluded. The sample is drawn from a study of OX40 agonist ivuxolimab in advanced cancers. Study-level background: Averaging 60 years in age, with a range of roughly 23 to 80, the cohort was approximately 87% male. Broader study findings: Mean expanded clone counts were higher in CD8+ than CD4+ T cells. Expansion of clones was among the lowest in partial responders at 0.1-3.0 mg/kg.

Some clones are missing from TCRdb's copy, which holds only in-frame ones; the method was immunoSEQ multiplex PCR. The repertoire holds 50,000 to 80,000 clones, with 80% to 90% as singletons. The trim removed 4 bases at V and 1 base at J, leaving 1 base unmatched. This CDR3 is built from 13 residues. CDR1 is SGDLS, CDR2 YYNGEE, per germline. The sequences come from CD4+ or CD8+ T cells sorted from blood, collected in a trial of the OX40 agonist ivuxolimab. The sequence was obtained from an adult with an advanced solid tumor such as melanoma, head and neck, liver or kidney cancer. The chain carries TRBV9 and TRBJ1-2; 7 bases match TRBD1. The CDR3 DNA sequence: TGTGCCAGCAGCTACAGGGGTAACTATGGCTACACCTTC. Its protein product is CASSYRGNYGYTF.